This TCR beta chain was recovered during a study of T cell repertoires in cytomegalovirus infection (dated by TCRdb to the late 2010s). Looking at the study overall: Peptide stimulations targeted recently identified HLA-C-restricted CMV epitopes, whose presentation resists viral immunomodulation, together with well-studied HLA-B-restricted epitopes. Donor HLA type was relevant to the analysis, as public TCR beta signatures indicated carriage of CMV infection together with the matching HLA type. Broader findings and caveats from the paper: In both this cohort and an independent 352-donor cohort, the cumulative frequency of public TCR beta family members distinguished carriers of CMV infection plus the relevant HLA type. The ex vivo response was dominated by HLA-C-restricted CMV-specific TCR beta clonotypes, and the single most frequent clonotype in two of eight donors was supplied by these HLA-C-restricted clonotypes.

Interpreted using the paper, the treatment or condition label stands for: in vitro stimulation with specific CMV peptide epitopes to enrich CMV-specific T cells. About this clonotype itself: The antigen it recognizes is unknown. Base-call qualities are not available, and no considerably larger clone is one nucleotide away.

Sequencing was carried out with an Illumina HiSeq 1500. TCRdb redid the processing of the public reads, applying fastp at Q25 and MiXCR, and retained in-frame beta chains. Every distinct CDR3 protein forms one entry, paired with its most common genes and DNA. Here the sample has roughly 860,000 distinct CDR3 sequences; 32% occur a single time. The ten largest clones represent around 12% of the sample. Source: cultured CD8+ T cells from PBMCs, taken from culture after CMV antigen stimulation. This receptor was identified in a human donor in good health (CMV status not recorded). Some clones in this sample may be carry-over from other donors' samples.

This receptor has the CDR3 CAVGNGNQPQHF. The bases read TGTGCCGTGGGGAATGGCAATCAGCCCCAGCATTTT. Recombination connected TRBV27 to TRBJ1-5; the D gene is unclear. Counted from cysteine to phenylalanine, this CDR3 has 12 amino acids. Left in the record is the CDR3 DNA by itself, 36 bases read in frame from the first base. CDR1 and CDR2 (MNHEY, SMNVEV) derive from the germline V gene (reference sequence). Relative to germline, V is 11 bases shorter and J is 2 bases shorter, with 10 bases between their ends.